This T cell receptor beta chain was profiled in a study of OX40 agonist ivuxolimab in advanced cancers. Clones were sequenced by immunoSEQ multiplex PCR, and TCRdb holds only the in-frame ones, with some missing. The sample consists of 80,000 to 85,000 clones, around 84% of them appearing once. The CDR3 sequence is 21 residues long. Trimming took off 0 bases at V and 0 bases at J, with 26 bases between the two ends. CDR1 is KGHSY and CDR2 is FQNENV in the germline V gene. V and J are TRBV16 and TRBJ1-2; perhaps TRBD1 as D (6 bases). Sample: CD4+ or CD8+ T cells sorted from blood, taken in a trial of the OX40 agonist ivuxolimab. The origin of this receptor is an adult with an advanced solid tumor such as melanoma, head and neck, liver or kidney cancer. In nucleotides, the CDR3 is TGTGCCAGCAGCCAATCGTCTCTGCAGGGGCATACCAAGAGATCTAACTATGGCTACACCTTC. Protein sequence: CASSQSSLQGHTKRSNYGYTF.